This entry lists 30 T cell receptor beta chains sequenced from one sample in a study of tumor and adjacent non-tumor tissue in lung cancer. RNA was extracted from bulk tissue without any cell sorting. More than 3 cm separated this lung sample from the edge of the tumor. Three rounds of nested PCR, following a modified ARM-PCR protocol, produced the TCRbeta library. MiXCR was run by TCRdb on the multiplex PCR reads, yielding one entry per CDR3 protein. The sample comprises about 48,000 distinct CDR3 sequences, under 75% of which are singletons, and approximately 31% rests with the top ten. The specimen was distant non-tumor lung tissue. The receptors come from a woman aged 70-85 years with non-small cell lung cancer.

Remarks on this clonotype: Germline is not matched at one junction end, which may reflect a read error. V usage is TRBV6-5 and J usage is TRBJ2-1; a weak D match, TRBD1 (5 bases). This CDR3 has 12 residues. Germline values: CDR1 MNHEY, CDR2 SVGAGI. The chain's CDR3 is CASSYGHDEQFF. CDR3 bases: TGTGCCAGTAGTTACGGACACGATGAGCAGTTCTTC.

With respect to this clonotype: The CDR3 ends on some other residue instead of the conserved phenylalanine or tryptophan, so this is likely a read error. The limits of the CDR3 on the DNA are not certain, so only TCRdb's listed CDR3 is given. The chain uses TRBV6-2 or TRBV6-3 and TRBJ2-6. CDR1 MNHEY and CDR2 SVGEGT come from the germline V gene. Counting both end residues, the CDR3 totals 15 amino acids. The chain's CDR3 is CVRSYSVSGANVLII.

Comment on this clonotype: An end of the junction does not agree with germline; a read error may underlie this. The chain joins TRBV20-1 to TRBJ2-3, with 7 bases aligning to TRBD1. The V gene's germline CDR1 is DFQATT and CDR2 SNEGSKA (reference sequence). This CDR3 has 14 amino acids. The CDR3 coding sequence is TGCATTGCTTCGAGGTCAGGGGGAACAGATACACAGTATTTT. Amino acids: CIASRSGGTDTQYF.

Of note for this clonotype: An end of the junction differs from the germline gene, which may be a read error. The rearrangement uses TRBV4-1 and TRBJ2-7; no reliable D call. This CDR3 comprises 15 residues. Germline V gene data show CDR1 as MGHRA and CDR2 as YSYEKL. The CDR3 region has the DNA TGCGCCAGCAGCAAAGATCCTAACGGTACCTACGAGCAGTACTTC. This sequence encodes CASSKDPNGTYEQYF.

The J gene is TRBJ1-2, the V gene TRBV7-9; 8 positions match TRBD1. The CDR3 totals 15 residues. Looked up from germline, CDR1 is SEHNR and CDR2 is FQNEAQ (reference sequence). Unmatched junction bases numbered 5, after V lost 5 bases and J lost 0 bases. The CDR3 nucleotides read TGTGCCAGCAGCCTAACAGGGGGACCTAACTATGGCTACACCTTC. Its protein is CASSLTGGPNYGYTF.

This clonotype was counted between two and nine times. The chain employs TRBV7-9 and TRBJ1-1; 10 bases are shared with TRBD1. V lost 8 bases to trimming and J lost 7 bases; unmatched junction nucleotides: 19. The germline V gene has CDR1 SEHNR and CDR2 FQNEAQ (reference sequence). This CDR3 has 17 amino acids. DNA for the CDR3: TGTGCCAGCGGCTCAAGTTTGCAGGGGACAGGGGCTGGTGAAGCTTTCTTT. This sequence encodes CASGSSLQGTGAGEAFF.

Details on this clonotype: A much larger clone lies a single base off, so this may be a read error. This chain links TRBV5-1 with TRBJ2-7, with 7 bases aligning to TRBD1. Germline assignment: CDR1 SGHRS and CDR2 YFSETQ. The CDR3 is 12 amino acids. V trimming: 5 bases; J trimming: 8 bases; junction bases outside the gene matches: 7. In DNA form, the CDR3 reads TGCGCCAGCAGACGTGACAGGGACAAGCAGTACTTC. It codes for CASRRDRDKQYF.

As regards this clonotype: The junction shows a germline mismatch at one end, possibly a read error. V is TRBV11-1 and J is TRBJ2-1; 8 bases are shared with TRBD2. CDR3 length: 16 amino acids. From germline, CDR1 is SGHAT and CDR2 FQDESV (reference sequence). The CDR3 sequence is CASCLALAGLYNERFF. The CDR3, as DNA: TGTGCCAGCTGCCTAGCCCTAGCGGGCCTGTACAATGAGCGGTTCTTC.

With regard to this clonotype: No conserved phenylalanine or tryptophan is present at the end of the CDR3, so a read error is the likely explanation. This sequence joins TRBV7-3 and TRBJ2-3; 11 bases map to TRBD1. The germline V gene encodes CDR1 SGHTA and CDR2 FQGTGA. Trimming removed 7 bases from V and 4 bases from J; junction bases left unmatched: 7. This CDR3 is built from 15 residues. CDR3 protein: CASNRGTGGPDTQYY. CDR3 coding DNA: TGTGCCAGCAACCGCGGGACAGGGGGTCCAGATACGCAGTATTAT.

With respect to this clonotype: No conserved phenylalanine or tryptophan ends this CDR3, so it is likely a read error. The V gene is TRBV5-5, the J gene TRBJ2-2; possibly TRBD1 for D (5 bases). In germline, CDR1 is SGHKS, CDR2 YYEKEE (reference sequence). There are 13 residues in the CDR3. Here the CDR3 DNA reads TGTGTCAGCAGCTCGACAGCTGGGAGGGAGCTGTTTTAT. This encodes CVSSSTAGRELFY.

The chain uses TRBV29-1 and TRBJ1-1; 7 bases are a match to TRBD1. This CDR3 contains 14 residues. Germline V CDR1 and CDR2: SQVTM, ANQGSEA. CDR3 in amino acids: CRAKTGAVSTEAFF. The CDR3 DNA reads as TGCAGAGCTAAAACAGGGGCCGTGAGCACTGAAGCTTTCTTT.

The rearrangement uses TRBV7-8 and TRBJ1-4, with TRBD1 matching 8 bases. The CDR3 runs 19 residues. The germline V gene has CDR1 SGHVS and CDR2 FQNEAQ. V shed 1 base and J 1 base; nucleotides not matched to a gene: 11. The CDR3 loop is CASSLERGDRGITNEKLFF. The DNA for the CDR3 is TGTGCCAGCAGCTTAGAGCGCGGCGACAGGGGTATAACTAATGAAAAACTGTTTTTT.

As for this clonotype: The CDR3 carries no conserved terminal phenylalanine or tryptophan, so it likely arises from a read error. V usage is TRBV29-1 and J usage is TRBJ1-1, with TRBD1 as a possible D gene (5 bases). Germline CDR1 reads SQVTM; CDR2 reads ANQGSEA. The CDR3 loop spans 13 amino acids. Trimming stripped 0 bases from V and 8 bases from J, with 13 bases between. CDR3 protein: CSVEETDGAEAFS. Here the CDR3 DNA reads TGCAGCGTTGAAGAGACAGATGGGGCCGAAGCTTTCTCT.

Of note for this clonotype: The junction departs from germline at one end; a sequencing error may be responsible. This chain links TRBV6-1 with TRBJ2-7, with TRBD2 identical over 9 bases. This CDR3 contains 15 residues. Germline assignment: CDR1 MNHNS and CDR2 SASEGT. In DNA form, the CDR3 reads TGTGTCAGCAGTGAAGTCAGCGGGAGGCATTACGAGCAGTACTTC. Translating it yields CVSSEVSGRHYEQYF.

The count of this clonotype is one. The chain combines TRBV12-3 or TRBV12-4 with TRBJ2-3, with D hard to call. V gave up 9 bases and J gave up 6 bases, with 13 bases separating them. The CDR3 has 12 residues. The CDR3 nucleotides read TGTGCCAGTACCGGGCCCGCGGATACGCAGTATTTT. Amino acid sequence: CASTGPADTQYF.

Of note for this clonotype: One end of the junction varies from germline; a read error may be responsible. The V gene is TRBV5-4, the J gene TRBJ2-1; D is undetermined. This CDR3 contains 17 residues. Germline values: CDR1 SGHNT, CDR2 YYREEE (reference sequence). CDR3 in DNA: TGCGCCAGCAGCCCGAGTTCGGGCGCAAATTTGGATAATGAGCAGTTCTTC. Protein: CASSPSSGANLDNEQFF.

The sample holds many counts of this clonotype. The J gene is TRBJ1-3, the V gene TRBV28; no definite D call. This CDR3 region has 17 residues. Germline V gene data show CDR1 as MDHEN and CDR2 as SYDVKM. Trimming cost V 5 bases and J 0 bases, with 17 bases left between them. The CDR3 is CASSPYATVNSGNTIYF. The CDR3 region has the DNA TGTGCCAGCAGTCCATATGCGACCGTCAACTCTGGAAACACCATATATTTT.

In its sample, this clonotype was seen once. The V call is TRBV29-1, the J call TRBJ1-2; D perhaps matches TRBD1 (5 bases). Germline CDR1 SQVTM, CDR2 ANQGSEA. This CDR3 has 16 residues. V was shortened by 6 bases and J by 3 bases, with 23 bases between the two germline ends. DNA of the CDR3: TGCAGCGTCCCCGGTATGGCAGGGACGAGTTACTATGGCTACACCTTC. Encoded protein: CSVPGMAGTSYYGYTF.

Details on this clonotype: Because it lacks the conserved phenylalanine or tryptophan at the end, this CDR3 is likely a read error. The rearrangement links TRBV11-3 to TRBJ2-1, with 7 bases identical to TRBD1. The CDR3 totals 13 residues. Germline loops: CDR1 SGHNT, CDR2 YENEEA. The CDR3 DNA reads TGTGCTAGCAGCTTGGGACAGCTCAATGAGCAGTTCCTC. Its translation: CASSLGQLNEQFL.

In its sample, this clonotype was seen once. An end of the junction does not agree with germline; a read error may underlie this. The chain employs TRBV5-4 and TRBJ1-2, with D tentatively TRBD1 (6 bases). This CDR3 has 15 residues. CDR1 and CDR2 from the germline V gene are SGHNT and YYREEE (reference sequence). CDR3 bases: TGTCCCAGCAGCTTGGGGGGGCCAGGGGCGGCTGGCTACGCCTTC. This codes for CPSSLGGPGAAGYAF.

On this clonotype: The junction and the germline gene differ at one end; a read error may be behind it. V and J are TRBV4-2 and TRBJ2-5, with D possibly being TRBD2 (5 bases). Germline values: CDR1 LGHNA, CDR2 YNFKEQ. The CDR3 is 16 residues long. The CDR3 protein is CASSQVSADGQEAQYF. The DNA for the CDR3 is TGTGCCAGCAGCCAAGTCTCGGCGGATGGCCAGGAGGCCCAGTATTTC.

This clonotype occurred a few times. V gene TRBV30 combines with J gene TRBJ1-5; D possibly corresponds to TRBD1 (5 bases). This CDR3 comprises 14 residues. Trimming took 2 bases from V and 2 from J, leaving 10 bases between them. Germline V lookup: CDR1 GTSNPN, CDR2 SVGIG (reference sequence). The CDR3 here is CAWSRLGGNQPQHF. For the CDR3, the DNA is TGTGCCTGGAGTCGGTTGGGGGGCAATCAGCCCCAGCATTTT.

A note on this clonotype: At one end the junction does not follow the germline gene, possibly because of a read error. V and J are TRBV5-5 and TRBJ1-5; TRBD1 matches at 10 bases. The germline CDR1 and CDR2 sequences are SGHKS and YYEKEE (reference sequence). The CDR3 extends over 16 amino acids. CDR3 loop: CASSLVGTGEARPHHF. In DNA, the CDR3 is TGTGCCAGCAGCTTGGTCGGGACAGGGGAAGCTCGGCCCCATCATTTT.

In regard to this clonotype: Germline is not matched at one junction end, which may reflect a read error. The V gene is TRBV4-2, the J gene TRBJ1-4; 7 bases line up with TRBD1. Germline-derived CDR1 and CDR2 are LGHNA and YNFKEQ. This CDR3 has 19 residues. CDR3 amino acids: CVSSPGPGQIIAANEKLFF. CDR3 in DNA: TGTGTCAGCAGCCCAGGACCGGGACAGATCATTGCAGCTAATGAAAAACTGTTTTTT.

As regards this clonotype: With a much larger clone just one base away, this may be a read error. The V call is TRBV28, the J call TRBJ2-1; no clear D. Per germline, CDR1 MDHEN and CDR2 SYDVKM. The CDR3 runs to 14 residues. CDR3 sequence (DNA): TGTGCCAGCAGTTCTAGGGCGGTGTACAATGGGCAGTTCTTC. Protein sequence: CASSSRAVYNGQFF.

The chain joins TRBV20-1 to TRBJ2-3; perhaps TRBD2 as D (5 bases). V shed 6 bases and J shed 1 base, with 17 bases lying between them. Per the germline V gene, CDR1 is DFQATT and CDR2 is SNEGSKA (reference sequence). This CDR3 is 15 amino acids long. The CDR3 loop reads CSATSNGEGTDTQYF. The CDR3 DNA reads TGCAGTGCCACTTCGAACGGGGAAGGCACAGATACGCAGTATTTT.

Comment on this clonotype: With a much larger clone just one base away, this may be a read error. This chain uses TRBV11-2 with TRBJ2-2, with TRBD2 matching over 12 bases. The CDR3 has 16 amino acids. Looked up from germline, CDR1 is SGHAT and CDR2 is FQNNGV. The CDR3, as DNA: TGTGCCAACAGCTCGACTAGCGGGAGTGGCACCGGGGAGCTGGTTTTT. Its protein is CANSSTSGSGTGELVF. The whole variable domain, remainder taken from reference TRBV11-2 and TRBJ2-2, is EAGVAQSPRYKIIEKRQSVAFWCNPISGHATLYWYQQILGQGPKLLIQFQNNGVVDDSQLPKDRFSAERLKGVDSTLKIQPAKLEDSAVYLCANSSTSGSGTGELVFGEGSRLTVL.

V usage is TRBV20-1 and J usage is TRBJ2-7; D call uncertain. The CDR3 runs to 13 residues. Deletions cut 6 bases from V and 0 bases from J, with 12 bases between. Germline V gives CDR1 DFQATT, CDR2 SNEGSKA (reference sequence). This CDR3 is CSATQDVSYEQYF. CDR3 DNA sequence: TGCAGTGCCACCCAGGACGTCTCCTACGAGCAGTACTTC.

A remark on this clonotype: One base away lies a much larger clone, so this may be a sequencing read error. V gene TRBV7-3 combines with J gene TRBJ2-3, with D maybe TRBD2 (6 bases). Trimming stripped 1 base from V and 4 bases from J, with 9 bases between. The CDR3 consists of 14 residues. From germline, CDR1 is SGHTA and CDR2 FQGTGA. CDR3 DNA: TGTGCCAGCAGCTTAAGCGGGGTGGCAGATACGCAGTATTTT. This translates into CASSLSGVADTQYF.

A note on this clonotype: The CDR3 end shows no conserved phenylalanine or tryptophan, and so a read error is likely. The V and J genes are TRBV29-1 and TRBJ1-5; D is possibly TRBD1 (5 bases). CDR3 length: 15 amino acids. Germline CDR1 SQVTM, CDR2 ANQGSEA. In DNA, the CDR3 is TGCAGCGTTGTTCTTCAGGGCTATAGTAATCAGTCCCAGCATCTT. Translated: CSVVLQGYSNQSQHL.